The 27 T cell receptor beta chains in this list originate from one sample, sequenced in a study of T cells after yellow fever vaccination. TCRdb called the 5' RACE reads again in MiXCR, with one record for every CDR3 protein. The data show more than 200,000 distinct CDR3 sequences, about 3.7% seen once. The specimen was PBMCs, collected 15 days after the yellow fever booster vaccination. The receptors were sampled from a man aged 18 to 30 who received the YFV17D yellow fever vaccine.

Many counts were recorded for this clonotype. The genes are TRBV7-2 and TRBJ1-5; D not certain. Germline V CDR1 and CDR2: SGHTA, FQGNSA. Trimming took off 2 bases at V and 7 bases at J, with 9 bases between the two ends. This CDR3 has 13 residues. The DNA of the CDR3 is TGTGCCAGCAGCTTATCTAGGGAGCAGCCCCAGCATTTT. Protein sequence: CASSLSREQPQHF.

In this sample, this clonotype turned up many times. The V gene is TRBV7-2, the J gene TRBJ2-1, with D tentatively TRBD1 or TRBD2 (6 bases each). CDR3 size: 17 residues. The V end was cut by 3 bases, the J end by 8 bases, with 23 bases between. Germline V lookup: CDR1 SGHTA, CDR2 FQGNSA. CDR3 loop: CASSFGLRGAGADEQFF. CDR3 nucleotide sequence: TGTGCCAGCAGCTTCGGGTTAAGGGGGGCAGGGGCCGATGAGCAGTTCTTC.

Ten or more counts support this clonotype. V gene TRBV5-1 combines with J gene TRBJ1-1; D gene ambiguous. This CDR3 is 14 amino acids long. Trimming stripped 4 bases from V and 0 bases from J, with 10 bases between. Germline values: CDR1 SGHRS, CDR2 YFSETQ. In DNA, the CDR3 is TGCGCCAGCAGCCCAGCGGGCCTGAACACTGAAGCTTTCTTT. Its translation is CASSPAGLNTEAFF.

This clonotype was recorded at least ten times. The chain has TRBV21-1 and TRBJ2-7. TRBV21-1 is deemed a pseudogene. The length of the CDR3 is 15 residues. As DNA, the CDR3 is TGTGCCAGCAGCAAAGCGATCCCAGCGTTGGGTGAGCAGTACGTC. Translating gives CASSKAIPALGEQYV.

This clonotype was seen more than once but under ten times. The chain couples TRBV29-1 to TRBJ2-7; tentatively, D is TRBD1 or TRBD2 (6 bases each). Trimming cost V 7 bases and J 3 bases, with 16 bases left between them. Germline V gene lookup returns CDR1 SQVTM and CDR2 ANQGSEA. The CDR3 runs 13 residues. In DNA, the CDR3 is TGCAGCGCGGGGGACAATCGCTTCTACGAGCAGTACTTC. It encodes CSAGDNRFYEQYF.

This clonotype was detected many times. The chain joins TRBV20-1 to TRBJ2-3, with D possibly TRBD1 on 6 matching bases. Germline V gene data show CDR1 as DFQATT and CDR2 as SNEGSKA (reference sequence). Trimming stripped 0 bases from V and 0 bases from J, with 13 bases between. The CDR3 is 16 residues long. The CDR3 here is CSARDVSGESTDTQYF. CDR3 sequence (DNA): TGCAGTGCTAGAGATGTATCAGGGGAGAGCACAGATACGCAGTATTTT.

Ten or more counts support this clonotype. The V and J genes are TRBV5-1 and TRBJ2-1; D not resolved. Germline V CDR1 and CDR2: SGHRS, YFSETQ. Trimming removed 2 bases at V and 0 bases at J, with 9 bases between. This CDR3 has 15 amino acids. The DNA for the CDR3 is TGCGCCAGCAGCTTCGGAACCAGCTCCTACAATGAGCAGTTCTTC. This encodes CASSFGTSSYNEQFF.

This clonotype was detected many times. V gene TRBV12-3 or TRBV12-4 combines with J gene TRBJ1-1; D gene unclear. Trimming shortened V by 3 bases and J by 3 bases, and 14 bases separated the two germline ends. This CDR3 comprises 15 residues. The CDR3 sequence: CASSFSRQKYTEAFF. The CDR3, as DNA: TGTGCCAGCAGTTTTTCTAGGCAGAAGTACACTGAAGCTTTCTTT.

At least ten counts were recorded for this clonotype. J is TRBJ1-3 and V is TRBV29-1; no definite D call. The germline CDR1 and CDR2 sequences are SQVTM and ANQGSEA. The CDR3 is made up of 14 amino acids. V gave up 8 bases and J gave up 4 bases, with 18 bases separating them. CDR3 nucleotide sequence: TGCAGCTGCCCCAAGGGAGGAGGCGGAAACACCATATATTTT. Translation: CSCPKGGGGNTIYF.

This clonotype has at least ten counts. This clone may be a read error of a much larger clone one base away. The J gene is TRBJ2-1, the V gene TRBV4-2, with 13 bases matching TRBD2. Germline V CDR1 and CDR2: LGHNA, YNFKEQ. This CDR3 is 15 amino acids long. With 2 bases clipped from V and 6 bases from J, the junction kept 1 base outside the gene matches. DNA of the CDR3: TGTGCCAGCAGCCAAACTAGCGGGGGGGCCAATGAGCAGTTCTTC. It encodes CASSQTSGGANEQFF.

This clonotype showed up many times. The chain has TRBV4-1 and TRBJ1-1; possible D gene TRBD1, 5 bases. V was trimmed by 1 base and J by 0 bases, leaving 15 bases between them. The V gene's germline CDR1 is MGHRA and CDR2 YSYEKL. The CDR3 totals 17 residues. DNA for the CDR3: TGCGCCAGCAGCCAAGGGGGGGGTGGAATTATGAACACTGAAGCTTTCTTT. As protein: CASSQGGGGIMNTEAFF.

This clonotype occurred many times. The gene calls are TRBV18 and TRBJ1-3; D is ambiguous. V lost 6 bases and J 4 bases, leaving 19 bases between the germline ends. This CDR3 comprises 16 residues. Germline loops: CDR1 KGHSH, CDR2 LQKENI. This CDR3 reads CASSPAVVSSGNTIYF. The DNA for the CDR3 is TGTGCCAGCTCTCCCGCCGTAGTATCCTCCGGAAACACCATATATTTT.

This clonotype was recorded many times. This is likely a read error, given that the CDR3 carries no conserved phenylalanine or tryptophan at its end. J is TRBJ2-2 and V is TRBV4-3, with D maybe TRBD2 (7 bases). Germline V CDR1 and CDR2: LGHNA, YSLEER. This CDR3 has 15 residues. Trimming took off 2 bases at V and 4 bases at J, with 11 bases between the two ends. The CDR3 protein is CASSQWGGRTGELFL. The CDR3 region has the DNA TGCGCCAGCAGCCAATGGGGGGGGCGCACCGGGGAGCTGTTTCTT.

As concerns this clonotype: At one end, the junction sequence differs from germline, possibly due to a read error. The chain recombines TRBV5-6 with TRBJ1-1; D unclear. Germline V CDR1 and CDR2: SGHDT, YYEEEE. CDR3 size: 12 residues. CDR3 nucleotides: TGTGACAGCAGCTTAGTGGGCACTGAAGCTTTCTTT. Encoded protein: CDSSLVGTEAFF. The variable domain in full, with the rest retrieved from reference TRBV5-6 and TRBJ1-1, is DAGVTQSPTHLIKTRGQQVTLRCSPKSGHDTVSWYQQALGQGPQFIFQYYEEEERQRGNFPDRFSGHQFPNYSSELNVNALLLGDSALYLCDSSLVGTEAFFGQGTRLTVV.

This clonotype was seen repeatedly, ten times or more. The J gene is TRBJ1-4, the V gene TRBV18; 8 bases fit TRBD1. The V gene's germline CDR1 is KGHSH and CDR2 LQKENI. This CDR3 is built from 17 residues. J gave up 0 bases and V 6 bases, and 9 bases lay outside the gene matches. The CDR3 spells CASSRGQGSATNEKLFF. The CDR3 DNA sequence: TGTGCCAGCTCCCGTGGACAGGGTTCTGCAACTAATGAAAAACTGTTTTTT.

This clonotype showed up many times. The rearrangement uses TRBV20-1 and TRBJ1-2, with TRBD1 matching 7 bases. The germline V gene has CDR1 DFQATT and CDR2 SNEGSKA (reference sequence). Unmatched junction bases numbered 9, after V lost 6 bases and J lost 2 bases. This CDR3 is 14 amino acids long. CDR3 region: CSAKTGPPNYGYTF. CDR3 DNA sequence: TGCAGTGCGAAGACAGGGCCCCCAAACTATGGCTACACCTTC.

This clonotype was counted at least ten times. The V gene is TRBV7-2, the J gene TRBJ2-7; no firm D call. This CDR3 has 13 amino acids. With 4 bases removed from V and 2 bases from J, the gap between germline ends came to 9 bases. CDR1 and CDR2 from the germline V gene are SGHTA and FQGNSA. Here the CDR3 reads CASSSNWAYEQYF. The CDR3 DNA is TGTGCCAGCAGCTCCAACTGGGCCTACGAGCAGTACTTC.

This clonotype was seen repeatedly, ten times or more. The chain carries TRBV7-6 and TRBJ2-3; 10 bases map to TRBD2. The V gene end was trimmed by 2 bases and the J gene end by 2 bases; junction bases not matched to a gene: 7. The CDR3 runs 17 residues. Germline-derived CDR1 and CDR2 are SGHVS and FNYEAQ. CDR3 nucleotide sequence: TGTGCCAGCAGCTTACTAGCGGGAGATCTCTACACAGATACGCAGTATTTT. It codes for CASSLLAGDLYTDTQYF.

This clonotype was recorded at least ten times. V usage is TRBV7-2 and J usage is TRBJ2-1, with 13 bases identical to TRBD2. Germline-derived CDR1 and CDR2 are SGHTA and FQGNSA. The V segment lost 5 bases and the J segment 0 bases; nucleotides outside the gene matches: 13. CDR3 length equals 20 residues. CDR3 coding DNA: TGTGCCAGCAGCCCGCCTCCGGGACTAGCGGGGCGTAGCTCCTACAATGAGCAGTTCTTC. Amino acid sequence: CASSPPPGLAGRSSYNEQFF.

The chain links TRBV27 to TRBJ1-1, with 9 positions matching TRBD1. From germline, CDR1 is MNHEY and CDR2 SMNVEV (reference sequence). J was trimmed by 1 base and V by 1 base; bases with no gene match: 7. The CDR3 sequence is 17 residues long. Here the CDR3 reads CASSLLVTGGSNTEAFF. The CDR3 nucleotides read TGTGCCAGCAGTTTATTAGTAACAGGGGGCTCGAACACTGAAGCTTTCTTT.

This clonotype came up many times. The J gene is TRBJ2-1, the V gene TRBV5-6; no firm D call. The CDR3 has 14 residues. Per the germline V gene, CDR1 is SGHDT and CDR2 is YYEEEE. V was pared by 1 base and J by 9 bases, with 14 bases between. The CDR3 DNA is TGTGCCAGCAGCTTGCTCCAGGTGGAAAGTGAGCAGTTCTTC. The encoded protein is CASSLLQVESEQFF.

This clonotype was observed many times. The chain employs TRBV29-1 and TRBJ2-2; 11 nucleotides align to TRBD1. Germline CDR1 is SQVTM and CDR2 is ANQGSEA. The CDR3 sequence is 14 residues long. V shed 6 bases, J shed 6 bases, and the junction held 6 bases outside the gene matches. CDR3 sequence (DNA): TGCAGCGTAGGGGACAGGGGGAGGTCCGGGGAGCTGTTTTTT. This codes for CSVGDRGRSGELFF.

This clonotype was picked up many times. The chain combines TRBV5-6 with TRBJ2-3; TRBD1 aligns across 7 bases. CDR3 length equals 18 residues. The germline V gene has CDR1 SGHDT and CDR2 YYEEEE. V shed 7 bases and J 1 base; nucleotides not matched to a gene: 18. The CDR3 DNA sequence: TGTGCCAGCCCAGAGGCCCAGGGGGAAGGAGAGGGCACAGATACGCAGTATTTT. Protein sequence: CASPEAQGEGEGTDTQYF.

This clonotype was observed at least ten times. CDR3 DNA sequence: TGTGCCAGCAGCTCGGGACAGCCCTATAATTCACCCCTCCACTTT. Translating it yields CASSSGQPYNSPLHF. The chain couples TRBV7-8 to TRBJ1-6, with 7 bases lining up with TRBD1. With V trimmed by 4 bases and J by 2 bases, 2 bases remained unmatched. Germline CDR1 reads SGHVS; CDR2 reads FQNEAQ. The CDR3 length is 15 residues.

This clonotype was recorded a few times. In nucleotides, the CDR3 is TGTGCCAGCAGCTCTTGGGCTGCCCCGTACCAAGAGACCCAGTACTTC. Translated, it gives CASSSWAAPYQETQYF. The chain employs TRBV11-2 and TRBJ2-5; D unclear. V gave up 4 bases and J gave up 0 bases, with 15 bases separating them. CDR3 length equals 16 residues. CDR1 and CDR2 (germline): SGHAT, FQNNGV.

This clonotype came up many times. The CDR3: CAISETASGGPYEQYF. As DNA, the CDR3 is TGTGCCATCAGTGAGACCGCTAGCGGGGGGCCCTACGAGCAGTACTTC. The J gene is TRBJ2-7, the V gene TRBV10-3; TRBD2 aligns across 11 bases. This CDR3 contains 16 residues. The V gene's germline CDR1 is ENHRY and CDR2 SYGVKD. Trimming at V came to 2 bases and at J to 2 bases, leaving 5 bases not matched to a gene.

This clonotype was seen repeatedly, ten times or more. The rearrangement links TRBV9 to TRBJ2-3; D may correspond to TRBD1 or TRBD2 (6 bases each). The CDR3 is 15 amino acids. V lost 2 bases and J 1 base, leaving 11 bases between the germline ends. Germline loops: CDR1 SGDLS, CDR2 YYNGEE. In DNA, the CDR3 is TGTGCCAGCAGCGTGGTGGGGGGCCGCACAGATACGCAGTATTTT. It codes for CASSVVGGRTDTQYF.